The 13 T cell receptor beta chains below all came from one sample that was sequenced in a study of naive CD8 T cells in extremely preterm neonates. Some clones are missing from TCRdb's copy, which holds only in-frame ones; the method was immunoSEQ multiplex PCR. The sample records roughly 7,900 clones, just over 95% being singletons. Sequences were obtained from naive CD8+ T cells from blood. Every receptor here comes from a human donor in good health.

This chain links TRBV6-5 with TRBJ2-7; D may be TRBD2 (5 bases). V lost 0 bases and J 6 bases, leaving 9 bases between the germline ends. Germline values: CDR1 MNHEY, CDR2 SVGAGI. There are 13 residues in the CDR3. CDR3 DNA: TGTGCCAGCAGTTACTCTTCGAGCGGCGAGCAGTACTTC. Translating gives CASSYSSSGEQYF.

The CDR3 loop reads CASSDLATLTFSGNTIYF. The DNA for the CDR3 is TGTGCCAGCAGCGACCTAGCGACGTTGACCTTCTCTGGAAACACCATATATTTT. The chain joins TRBV11-2 to TRBJ1-3; D is uncertain. CDR1 and CDR2 from the germline V gene are SGHAT and FQNNGV. Trimming shortened V by 5 bases and J by 0 bases, and 20 bases separated the two germline ends. The CDR3 spans 18 residues.

Written as DNA, the CDR3 is TGTGCCAGCAGTCACGGAGGGTTTGCAACTAATGAAAAACTGTTTTTT. It is translated as CASSHGGFATNEKLFF. This chain connects TRBV28 to TRBJ1-4; no clear D gene. The CDR3 covers 16 residues. Germline V lookup: CDR1 MDHEN, CDR2 SYDVKM. Trimming removed 5 bases from V and 0 bases from J, with 13 bases in between.

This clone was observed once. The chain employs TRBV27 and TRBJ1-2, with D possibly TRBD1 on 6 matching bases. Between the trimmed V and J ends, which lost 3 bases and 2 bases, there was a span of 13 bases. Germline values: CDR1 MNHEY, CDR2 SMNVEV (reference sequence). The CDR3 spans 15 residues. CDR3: CASSLGLDSNYGYTF. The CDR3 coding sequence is TGTGCCAGCAGTTTGGGGCTGGACAGCAACTATGGCTACACCTTC.

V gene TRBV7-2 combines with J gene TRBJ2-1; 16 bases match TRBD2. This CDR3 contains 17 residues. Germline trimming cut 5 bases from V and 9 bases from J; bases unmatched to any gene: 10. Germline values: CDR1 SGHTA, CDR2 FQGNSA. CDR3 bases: TGTGCCAGCAGCATGGGACTAGCGGGAGGGTTAACCAGTGAGCAGTTCTTC. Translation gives CASSMGLAGGLTSEQFF.

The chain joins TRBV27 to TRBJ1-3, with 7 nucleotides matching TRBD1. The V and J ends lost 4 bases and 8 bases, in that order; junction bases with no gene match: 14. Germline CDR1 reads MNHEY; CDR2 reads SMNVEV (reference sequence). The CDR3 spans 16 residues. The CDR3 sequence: CASSSYAGGAGDTIYF. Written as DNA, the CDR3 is TGTGCCAGCAGTTCCTACGCAGGGGGAGCTGGGGACACCATATATTTT.

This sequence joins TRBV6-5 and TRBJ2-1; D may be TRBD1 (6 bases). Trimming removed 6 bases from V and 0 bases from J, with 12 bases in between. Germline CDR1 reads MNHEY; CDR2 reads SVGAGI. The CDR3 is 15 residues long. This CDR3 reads CASREYRDSYNEQFF. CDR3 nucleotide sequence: TGTGCCAGCAGAGAGTACAGGGACTCCTACAATGAGCAGTTCTTC.

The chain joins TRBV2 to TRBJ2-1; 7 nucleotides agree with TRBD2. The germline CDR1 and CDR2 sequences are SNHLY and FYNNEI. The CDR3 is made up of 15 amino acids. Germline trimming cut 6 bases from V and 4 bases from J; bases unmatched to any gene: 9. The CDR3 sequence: CASSPGAGVYNEQFF. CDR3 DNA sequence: TGTGCCAGCAGCCCGGGCGCGGGAGTTTACAATGAGCAGTTCTTC.

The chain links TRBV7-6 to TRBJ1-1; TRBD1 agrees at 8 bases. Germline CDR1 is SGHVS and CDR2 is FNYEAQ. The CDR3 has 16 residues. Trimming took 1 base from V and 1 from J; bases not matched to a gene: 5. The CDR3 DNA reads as TGTGCCAGCAGCTTAGACGCAGGGGGCAGGAACACTGAAGCTTTCTTT. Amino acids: CASSLDAGGRNTEAFF.

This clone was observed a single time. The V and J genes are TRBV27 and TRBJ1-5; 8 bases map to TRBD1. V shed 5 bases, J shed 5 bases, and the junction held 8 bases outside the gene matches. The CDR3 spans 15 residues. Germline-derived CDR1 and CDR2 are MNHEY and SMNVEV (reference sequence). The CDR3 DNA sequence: TGTGCCAGCAGTGCCTTTGGACAGGGAGATCAGCCCCAGCATTTT. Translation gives CASSAFGQGDQPQHF.

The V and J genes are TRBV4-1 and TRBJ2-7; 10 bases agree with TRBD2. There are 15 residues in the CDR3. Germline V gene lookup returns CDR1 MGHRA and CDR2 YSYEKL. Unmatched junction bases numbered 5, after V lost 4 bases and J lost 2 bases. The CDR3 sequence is CASSLLAGETYEQYF. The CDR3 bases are TGCGCCAGCAGCCTGCTAGCGGGGGAGACCTACGAGCAGTACTTC.

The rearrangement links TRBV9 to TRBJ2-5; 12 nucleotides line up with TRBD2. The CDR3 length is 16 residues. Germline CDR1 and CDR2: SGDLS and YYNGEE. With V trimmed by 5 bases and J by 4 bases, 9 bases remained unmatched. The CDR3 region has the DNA TGTGCCAGCAGTACGACGACTAGCGGGAGTGCAGAGACCCAGTACTTC. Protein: CASSTTTSGSAETQYF.

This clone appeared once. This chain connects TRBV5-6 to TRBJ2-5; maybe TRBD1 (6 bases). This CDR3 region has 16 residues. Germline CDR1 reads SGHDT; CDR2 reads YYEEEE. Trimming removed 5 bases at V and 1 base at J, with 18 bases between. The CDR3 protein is CASSPLTGAFQETQYF. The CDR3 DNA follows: TGTGCCAGCAGTCCCCTGACAGGCGCCTTCCAAGAGACCCAGTACTTC.